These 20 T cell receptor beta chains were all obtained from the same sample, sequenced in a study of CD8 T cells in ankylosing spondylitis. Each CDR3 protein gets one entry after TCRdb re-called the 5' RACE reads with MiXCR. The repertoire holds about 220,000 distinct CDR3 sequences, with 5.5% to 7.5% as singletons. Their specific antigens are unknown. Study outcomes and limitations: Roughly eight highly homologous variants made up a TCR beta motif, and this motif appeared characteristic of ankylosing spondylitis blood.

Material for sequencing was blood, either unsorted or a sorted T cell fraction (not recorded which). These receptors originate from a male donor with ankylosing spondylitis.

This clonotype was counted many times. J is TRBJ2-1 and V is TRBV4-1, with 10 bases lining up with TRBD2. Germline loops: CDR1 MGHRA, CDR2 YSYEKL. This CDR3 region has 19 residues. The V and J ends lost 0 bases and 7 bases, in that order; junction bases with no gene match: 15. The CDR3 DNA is TGCGCCAGCAGCCAAGATCAGTGGGCAGCGGGGGGGACGGGTAATGAGCAGTTCTTC. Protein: CASSQDQWAAGGTGNEQFF.

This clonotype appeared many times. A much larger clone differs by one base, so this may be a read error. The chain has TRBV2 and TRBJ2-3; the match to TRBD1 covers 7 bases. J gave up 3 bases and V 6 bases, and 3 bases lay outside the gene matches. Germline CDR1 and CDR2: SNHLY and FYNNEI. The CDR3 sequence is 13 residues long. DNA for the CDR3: TGTGCCAGCAGGGTACAGGGGACAGATACGCAGTATTTT. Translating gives CASRVQGTDTQYF.

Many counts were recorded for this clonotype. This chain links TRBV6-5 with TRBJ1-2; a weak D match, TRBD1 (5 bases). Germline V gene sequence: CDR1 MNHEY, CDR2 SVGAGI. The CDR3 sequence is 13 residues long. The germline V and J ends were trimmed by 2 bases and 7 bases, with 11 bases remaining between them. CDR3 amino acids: CASSYGFQGGYTF. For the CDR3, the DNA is TGTGCCAGCAGTTACGGGTTCCAGGGTGGCTACACCTTC.

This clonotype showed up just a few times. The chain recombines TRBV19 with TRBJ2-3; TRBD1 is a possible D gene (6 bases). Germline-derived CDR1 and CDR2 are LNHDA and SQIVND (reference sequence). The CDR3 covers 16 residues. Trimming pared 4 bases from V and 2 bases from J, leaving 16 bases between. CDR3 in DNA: TGTGCCAGTAGTACTTTTACAGGGACCCTCACAGATACGCAGTATTTT. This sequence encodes CASSTFTGTLTDTQYF.

CDR3 sequence reads: CASSPDRGIAKNIQYF. For the CDR3, the DNA is TGTGCCAGCAGCCCGGACAGGGGAATAGCCAAAAACATTCAGTACTTC. The V gene is TRBV3-1, the J gene TRBJ2-4; 9 nucleotides agree with TRBD1. CDR1 and CDR2 from the germline V gene are LGHDT and YNNKEL (reference sequence). V gave up 4 bases and J gave up 0 bases; unmatched junction bases: 4. The CDR3 sequence is 16 residues long.

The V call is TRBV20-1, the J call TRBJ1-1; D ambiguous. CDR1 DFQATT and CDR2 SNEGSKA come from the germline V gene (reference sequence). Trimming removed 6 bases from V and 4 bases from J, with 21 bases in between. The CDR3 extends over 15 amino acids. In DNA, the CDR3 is TGCAGTGCCCGCGACGGAAGGAGAAGGAGCACTGAAGCTTTCTTT. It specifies CSARDGRRRSTEAFF.

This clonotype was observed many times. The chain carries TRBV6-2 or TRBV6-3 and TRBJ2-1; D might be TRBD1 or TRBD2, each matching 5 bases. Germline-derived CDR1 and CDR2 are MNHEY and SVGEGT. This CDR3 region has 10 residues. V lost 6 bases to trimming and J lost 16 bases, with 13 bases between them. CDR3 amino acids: CASREGDAFF. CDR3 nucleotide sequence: TGTGCCAGCAGAGAAGGGGACGCATTCTTC.

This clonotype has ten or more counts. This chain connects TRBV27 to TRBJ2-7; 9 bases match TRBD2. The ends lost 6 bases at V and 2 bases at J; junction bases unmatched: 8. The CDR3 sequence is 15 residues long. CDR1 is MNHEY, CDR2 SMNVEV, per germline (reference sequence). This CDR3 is CASSPVASGTYEQYF. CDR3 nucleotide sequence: TGTGCCAGCAGCCCAGTGGCTAGCGGGACCTACGAGCAGTACTTC.

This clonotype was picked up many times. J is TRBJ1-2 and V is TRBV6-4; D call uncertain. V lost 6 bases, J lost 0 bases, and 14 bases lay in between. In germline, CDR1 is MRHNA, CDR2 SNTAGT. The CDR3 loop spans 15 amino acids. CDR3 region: CASSREAEANYGYTF. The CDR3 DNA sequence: TGTGCCAGCAGCCGGGAGGCAGAAGCTAACTATGGCTACACCTTC.

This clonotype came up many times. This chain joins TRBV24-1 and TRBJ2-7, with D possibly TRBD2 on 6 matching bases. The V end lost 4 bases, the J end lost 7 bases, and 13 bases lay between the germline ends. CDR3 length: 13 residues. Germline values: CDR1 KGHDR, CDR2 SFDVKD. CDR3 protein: CATSEPGLFEQYF. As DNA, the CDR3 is TGTGCCACCAGTGAGCCGGGACTTTTTGAGCAGTACTTC.

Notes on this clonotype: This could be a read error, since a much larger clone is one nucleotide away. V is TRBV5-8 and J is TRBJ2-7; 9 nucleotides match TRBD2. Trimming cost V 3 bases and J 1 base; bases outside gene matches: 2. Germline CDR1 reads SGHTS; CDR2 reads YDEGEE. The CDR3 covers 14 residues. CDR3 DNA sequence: TGTGCCAGCAGCTGGACTAGCGAGTCCTACGAGCAGTACTTC. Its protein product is CASSWTSESYEQYF.

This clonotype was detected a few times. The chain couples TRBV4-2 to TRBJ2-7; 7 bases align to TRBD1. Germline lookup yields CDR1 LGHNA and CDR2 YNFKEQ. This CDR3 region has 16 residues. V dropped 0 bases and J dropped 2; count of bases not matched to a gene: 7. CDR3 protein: CASSQEATGTTYEQYF. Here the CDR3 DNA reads TGTGCCAGCAGCCAAGAAGCGACAGGGACCACCTACGAGCAGTACTTC.

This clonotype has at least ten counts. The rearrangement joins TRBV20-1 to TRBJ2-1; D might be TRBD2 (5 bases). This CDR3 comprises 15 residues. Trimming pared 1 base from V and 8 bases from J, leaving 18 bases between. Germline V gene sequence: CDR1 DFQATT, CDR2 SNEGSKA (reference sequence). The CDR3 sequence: CSARGQTNSRHEQFF. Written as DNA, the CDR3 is TGCAGTGCTAGAGGGCAGACTAATTCAAGGCATGAGCAGTTCTTC.

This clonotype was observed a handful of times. The CDR3 DNA sequence: TGTGCCAGCAGTTATGATGGTGGGAACACCGGGGAGCTGTTTTTT. It codes for CASSYDGGNTGELFF. The chain has TRBV6-2 or TRBV6-3 and TRBJ2-2, with no clear D. V was cut by 3 bases and J by 1 base, with 9 bases left in between. The CDR3 consists of 15 residues. Germline values: CDR1 MNHEY, CDR2 SVGEGT.

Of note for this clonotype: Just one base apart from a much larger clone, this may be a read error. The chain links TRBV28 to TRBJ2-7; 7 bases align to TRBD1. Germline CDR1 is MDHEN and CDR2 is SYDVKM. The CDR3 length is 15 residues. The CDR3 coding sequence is TGTGCCAGCAGTAACCCGGGACAGAGGCCCTACAAGCAGTACTTC. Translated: CASSNPGQRPYKQYF.

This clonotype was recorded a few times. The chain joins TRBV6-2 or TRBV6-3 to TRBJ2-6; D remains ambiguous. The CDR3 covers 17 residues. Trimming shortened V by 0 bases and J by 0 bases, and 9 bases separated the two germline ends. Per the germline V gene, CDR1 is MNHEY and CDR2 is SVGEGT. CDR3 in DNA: TGTGCCAGCAGTTACTCCCGACATCGCTCTGGGGCCAACGTCCTGACTTTC. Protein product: CASSYSRHRSGANVLTF.

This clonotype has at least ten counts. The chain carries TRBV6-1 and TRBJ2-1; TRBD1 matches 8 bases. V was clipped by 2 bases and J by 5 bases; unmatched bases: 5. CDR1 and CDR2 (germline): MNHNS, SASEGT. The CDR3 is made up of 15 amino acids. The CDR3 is CASSETPGQDNEQFF. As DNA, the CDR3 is TGTGCCAGCAGTGAAACACCGGGACAGGACAATGAGCAGTTCTTC.

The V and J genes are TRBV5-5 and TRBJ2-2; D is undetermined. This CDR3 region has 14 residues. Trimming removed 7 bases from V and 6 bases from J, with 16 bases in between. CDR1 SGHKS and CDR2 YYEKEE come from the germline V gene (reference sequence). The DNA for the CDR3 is TGTGCCAGCGGCGCTGGGCAGGTCTCCGGGGAGCTGTTTTTT. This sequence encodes CASGAGQVSGELFF.

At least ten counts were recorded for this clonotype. This chain's CDR3 is CASSGSGAETQYF. CDR3 nucleotide sequence: TGTGCCAGCAGCGGGTCGGGAGCGGAGACCCAGTACTTC. The chain uses TRBV7-9 and TRBJ2-5; D might be TRBD2 (6 bases). Trimming cost V 5 bases and J 5 bases, with 12 bases left between them. The germline CDR1 and CDR2 sequences are SEHNR and FQNEAQ (reference sequence). CDR3 length: 13 amino acids.

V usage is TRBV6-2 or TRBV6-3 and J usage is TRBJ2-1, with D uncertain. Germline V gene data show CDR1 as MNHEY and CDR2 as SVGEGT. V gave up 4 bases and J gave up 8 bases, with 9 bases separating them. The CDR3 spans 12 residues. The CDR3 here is CASSSQSHEQFF. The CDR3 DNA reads TGTGCCAGCAGTTCCCAGAGCCATGAGCAGTTCTTC.